These 22 T cell receptor beta chains originate from one sample sequenced in a study of blood T cell repertoires in COVID-19. The method was immunoSEQ multiplex PCR; TCRdb's version includes in-frame clones alone and lacks a portion of them. The repertoire consists of approximately 300,000 clones, with 89% occurring once and the leading ten covering around 6%. Sequencing was carried out using peripheral blood. The receptors were sampled from a man younger than 35 who had recovered from COVID-19.

The V call is TRBV4-1, the J call TRBJ1-1; D may be TRBD1 (5 bases). V was pared by 1 base and J by 2 bases, with 8 bases between. The CDR3 contains 14 residues. Per the germline V gene, CDR1 is MGHRA and CDR2 is YSYEKL. CDR3 DNA sequence: TGCGCCAGCAGCCAAGGACGGACAAACACTGAAGCTTTCTTT. Residues: CASSQGRTNTEAFF.

This rearrangement joins TRBV6-6 to TRBJ1-5; 9 bases map to TRBD1. V gave up 5 bases and J gave up 1 base; unmatched junction bases: 12. This CDR3 comprises 18 residues. CDR1 is MNHNY, CDR2 SVGAGI, per germline (reference sequence). As DNA, the CDR3 is TGTGCCAGCAGTCCTGGACAGGGGCAATGGGGGAGCAATCAGCCCCAGCATTTT. Translating gives CASSPGQGQWGSNQPQHF.

V and J are TRBV11-1 and TRBJ2-1; D might be TRBD1 (6 bases). V was pared by 2 bases and J by 2 bases, with 10 bases between. Germline loops: CDR1 SGHAT, CDR2 FQDESV (reference sequence). There are 15 residues in the CDR3. Here the CDR3 DNA reads TGTGCCAGCAGCTTATGGACAGATACCTACAATGAGCAGTTCTTC. This codes for CASSLWTDTYNEQFF.

The chain recombines TRBV7-6 with TRBJ1-4, with 9 positions matching TRBD1. V dropped 4 bases and J dropped 8; count of bases not matched to a gene: 11. Germline lookup yields CDR1 SGHVS and CDR2 FNYEAQ. This CDR3 contains 16 residues. The CDR3 loop is CASSYDPGQGEEKLFF. The CDR3 nucleotides are TGTGCCAGCAGCTACGACCCGGGACAGGGAGAAGAAAAACTGTTTTTT. Full variable domain (missing parts from reference TRBV7-6 and TRBJ1-4): GAGVSQSPRYKVTKRGQDVALRCDPISGHVSLYWYRQALGQGPEFLTYFNYEAQQDKSGLPNDRFSAERPEGSISTLTIQRTEQRDSAMYRCASSYDPGQGEEKLFFGSGTQLSVL.

For the CDR3, the DNA is TGTGCCAGCAGCCCTGGGACTAGCGGGGGGTGGAATGAGCAGTTCTTC. Residues: CASSPGTSGGWNEQFF. This sequence joins TRBV5-4 and TRBJ2-1, with 15 bases that match TRBD2. Germline CDR1 and CDR2: SGHNT and YYREEE (reference sequence). Trimming cost V 4 bases and J 7 bases; bases outside gene matches: 6. This CDR3 is built from 16 residues.

This clone occurred many times. CDR3 in amino acids: CASSGLAGFSSYNEQFF. Written as DNA, the CDR3 is TGTGCCAGCAGTGGACTAGCGGGGTTTTCTTCCTACAATGAGCAGTTCTTC. The chain couples TRBV7-8 to TRBJ2-1; 12 bases align to TRBD2. The CDR3 length is 17 residues. The ends lost 6 bases at V and 1 base at J; junction bases unmatched: 7. Germline lookup yields CDR1 SGHVS and CDR2 FQNEAQ.

The chain carries TRBV19 and TRBJ1-1; no definite D call. CDR3 length equals 13 residues. Trimming took off 5 bases at V and 4 bases at J, with 11 bases between the two ends. CDR1 and CDR2 (germline): LNHDA, SQIVND (reference sequence). Here the CDR3 DNA reads TGTGCCAGTAGTGATGTGGCGGGCACTGAAGCTTTCTTT. Protein: CASSDVAGTEAFF. Variable domain in full (rest from reference TRBV19 and TRBJ1-1): DGGITQSPKYLFRKEGQNVTLSCEQNLNHDAMYWYRQDPGQGLRLIYYSQIVNDFQKGDIAEGYSVSREKKESFPLTVTSAQKNPTAFYLCASSDVAGTEAFFGQGTRLTVV.

This clone has at least ten counts. CDR3 nucleotides: TGCGCCAGCAGGACCGGGACAGGGGGTGAAAAACTGTTTTTT. It translates to CASRTGTGGEKLFF. The chain employs TRBV5-1 and TRBJ1-4, with 11 bases matching TRBD1. Per germline, CDR1 SGHRS and CDR2 YFSETQ. V was clipped by 5 bases and J by 7 bases; unmatched bases: 4. This CDR3 region has 14 residues.

The chain combines TRBV9 with TRBJ1-3; D remains ambiguous. Trimming took 6 bases from V and 0 from J, leaving 19 bases between them. This CDR3 comprises 17 residues. The germline V gene has CDR1 SGDLS and CDR2 YYNGEE. The CDR3 DNA sequence: TGTGCCAGCACCGATACCCCCGGACTGAGCTCTGGAAACACCATATATTTT. Amino acids: CASTDTPGLSSGNTIYF.

The chain is built from TRBV10-3 and TRBJ1-1; D might be TRBD1 (5 bases). V lost 2 bases and J lost 2, with 12 bases in between. This CDR3 has 15 amino acids. Germline V CDR1 and CDR2: ENHRY, SYGVKD. The CDR3, as DNA: TGTGCCATCAGTGAGGCCTGGGGCAAAAACACTGAAGCTTTCTTT. Translated: CAISEAWGKNTEAFF.

This sequence joins TRBV18 and TRBJ1-1; maybe TRBD1 (5 bases). The CDR3 has 15 amino acids. The germline V gene encodes CDR1 KGHSH and CDR2 LQKENI. V dropped 3 bases and J dropped 1 base, with 12 bases sitting between them. CDR3 nucleotide sequence: TGTGCCAGCTCACCGGAGGGGAGTTGGAACACTGAAGCTTTCTTT. Protein product: CASSPEGSWNTEAFF.

The CDR3 sequence is CASSLGDSGGAWETQYF. The CDR3, as DNA: TGTGCCAGCAGCTTAGGGGATAGCGGGGGGGCCTGGGAGACCCAGTACTTC. The chain carries TRBV11-2 and TRBJ2-5, with 11 bases aligning to TRBD2. The V and J ends lost 1 base and 5 bases, in that order; junction bases with no gene match: 9. CDR3 length: 17 residues. Per germline, CDR1 SGHAT and CDR2 FQNNGV.

This chain uses TRBV9 with TRBJ1-2; D may be TRBD1 (6 bases). Trimming left V 4 bases short and J 5 bases short, with 21 bases between. The CDR3 consists of 16 residues. Germline V CDR1 and CDR2: SGDLS, YYNGEE. CDR3 sequence: CASSPVGEGVGYGYTF. The CDR3 DNA follows: TGTGCCAGCAGCCCAGTAGGAGAGGGGGTAGGGTATGGCTACACCTTC.

V is TRBV27 and J is TRBJ1-5, with 9 bases fitting TRBD1. The CDR3 loop spans 14 amino acids. V was pared by 5 bases and J by 5 bases, with 4 bases of the junction left unmatched. Germline values: CDR1 MNHEY, CDR2 SMNVEV (reference sequence). The CDR3 DNA is TGTGCCAGCAGTCTCAACAGGGGGCATCAGCCCCAGCATTTT. This encodes CASSLNRGHQPQHF.

V is TRBV5-4 and J is TRBJ2-1, with 9 bases fitting TRBD2. The CDR3 consists of 14 residues. Looked up from germline, CDR1 is SGHNT and CDR2 is YYREEE (reference sequence). V was pared by 0 bases and J by 7 bases, with 2 bases of the junction left unmatched. Here the CDR3 DNA reads TGTGCCAGCAGCTTGGCTAGCGGGGTAAATGAGCAGTTCTTC. Protein product: CASSLASGVNEQFF.

The chain uses TRBV9 and TRBJ2-1, with D maybe TRBD2 (5 bases). The CDR3 totals 16 residues. Trimming removed 3 bases at V and 8 bases at J, with 21 bases between. Germline V CDR1 and CDR2: SGDLS, YYNGEE. For the CDR3, the DNA is TGTGCCAGCAGCGGGGAGACTGATCTGGGATTATATGAGCAGTTCTTC. This translates into CASSGETDLGLYEQFF.

This clone was observed once. The chain is built from TRBV24-1 and TRBJ2-5, with 13 bases fitting TRBD2. CDR1 and CDR2 (germline): KGHDR, SFDVKD. The CDR3 sequence is 16 residues long. Trimming at V came to 2 bases and at J to 4 bases, leaving 3 bases not matched to a gene. The CDR3 region has the DNA TGTGCCACCAGTGATTCACTAGCGGGAGGGTTAGAGACCCAGTACTTC. This codes for CATSDSLAGGLETQYF.

The chain combines TRBV18 with TRBJ1-1; unclear D gene. Germline V gives CDR1 KGHSH, CDR2 LQKENI. V was shortened by 0 bases and J by 2 bases, with 4 bases between the two germline ends. The CDR3 length is 13 residues. The CDR3 bases are TGTGCCAGCTCACCACCCCCTAACACTGAAGCTTTCTTT. Encoded protein: CASSPPPNTEAFF.

The rearrangement joins TRBV6-5 to TRBJ2-7; a weak D match, TRBD2 (6 bases). With 7 bases removed from V and 0 bases from J, the gap between germline ends came to 16 bases. This CDR3 contains 15 residues. The V gene's germline CDR1 is MNHEY and CDR2 SVGAGI. The CDR3 spells CASKRVHGSSYEQYF. The CDR3 nucleotides read TGTGCCAGCAAGAGAGTTCACGGGAGCTCCTACGAGCAGTACTTC.

The rearrangement joins TRBV5-6 to TRBJ2-2, with D uncertain. CDR1 and CDR2 (germline): SGHDT, YYEEEE. V lost 0 bases and J lost 0, with 6 bases in between. This CDR3 region has 15 residues. CDR3: CASSLGASNTGELFF. In DNA, the CDR3 is TGTGCCAGCAGCTTGGGAGCCTCGAACACCGGGGAGCTGTTTTTT.

The genes are TRBV11-2 and TRBJ1-6; D is unresolved. The V gene lost 3 bases and the J gene lost 7 bases, with 10 bases spanning the gap. The CDR3 sequence is 14 residues long. The germline V gene has CDR1 SGHAT and CDR2 FQNNGV. The CDR3 region is CASSLRSLNSPLHF. The CDR3 nucleotides are TGTGCCAGCAGCTTGAGGTCGCTGAATTCACCCCTCCACTTT.

The chain uses TRBV4-1 and TRBJ2-2; 10 nucleotides agree with TRBD2. The CDR3 length is 21 residues. The germline CDR1 and CDR2 sequences are MGHRA and YSYEKL. With V trimmed by 3 bases and J by 4 bases, 20 bases remained unmatched. The CDR3 nucleotides are TGCGCCAGCAGCCAGAGGGGAGCGGCAAGAGGAGCGGGGGGGCTCACCGGGGAGCTGTTTTTT. Translated: CASSQRGAARGAGGLTGELFF.